Detailed here is one TCR beta chain. The protocol was immunoSEQ multiplex PCR, while the TCRdb copy is restricted to in-frame clones and leaves out a portion. This table holds tens of thousands of clones, roughly 81% found once. This entry belongs to a study of blood T cell repertoires in COVID-19. Deletions cut 0 bases from V and 8 bases from J, with 20 bases between. In germline, CDR1 is SGHKS, CDR2 YYEKEE (reference sequence). CDR3 size: 16 residues. Sequenced sample: peripheral blood. The clonotype comes from a man older than 75 with COVID-19, enrolled during active disease. V and J are TRBV5-5 and TRBJ1-2; a weak D match, TRBD1 (5 bases). CDR3 DNA sequence: TGTGCCAGCAGCTTGGGGTCTCAGGGACTTGTTGGGGGCTACACCTTC. Protein sequence: CASSLGSQGLVGGYTF.